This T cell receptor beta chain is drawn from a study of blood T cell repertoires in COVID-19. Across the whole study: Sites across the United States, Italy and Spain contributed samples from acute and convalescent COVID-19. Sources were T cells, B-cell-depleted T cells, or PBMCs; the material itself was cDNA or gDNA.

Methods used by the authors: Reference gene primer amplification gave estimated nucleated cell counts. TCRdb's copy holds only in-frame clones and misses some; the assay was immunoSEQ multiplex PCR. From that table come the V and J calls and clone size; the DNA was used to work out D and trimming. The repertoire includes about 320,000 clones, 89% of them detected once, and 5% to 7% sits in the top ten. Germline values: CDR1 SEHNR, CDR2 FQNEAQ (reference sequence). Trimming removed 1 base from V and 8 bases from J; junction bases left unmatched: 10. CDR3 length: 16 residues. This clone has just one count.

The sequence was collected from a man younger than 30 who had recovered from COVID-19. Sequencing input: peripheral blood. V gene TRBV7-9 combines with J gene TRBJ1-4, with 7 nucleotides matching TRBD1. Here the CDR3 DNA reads TGTGCCAGCAGCTTAGTTTTTTCCAGGGGGAGCGAAAAACTGTTTTTT. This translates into CASSLVFSRGSEKLFF.